The 25 T cell receptor beta chains below come from one sample, sequenced in a study of cytomegalovirus exposure and HLA in healthy donors (dated by TCRdb to 2015 to 2018). Library method: the immunoSEQ multiplex PCR assay. The multiplex PCR relied on a mix of 60 forward primers for TCR Vbeta segments and 13 reverse primers for TCR Jbeta segments. TCRdb mirrors the immuneACCESS table, restricted to in-frame sequences. Some clones are absent from its copies; in checked studies, under half trace to an unresolved V gene, and the reason for the others is unknown. Present in this sample are about 150,000 clones, 70% to 90% of which were seen just once. In total, the top ten clones hold 5.6% of the sample. Input material: PBMCs. The receptor set was obtained from a woman aged 40 to 49 in good health and CMV-seropositive.

J is TRBJ2-1 and V is TRBV28; 9 bases align to TRBD2. CDR1 is MDHEN and CDR2 is SYDVKM in the germline V gene. The V gene end was trimmed by 7 bases and the J gene end by 3 bases; junction bases not matched to a gene: 1. This CDR3 region has 13 residues. The CDR3: CASTSGNYNEQFF. Written as DNA, the CDR3 is TGTGCCAGCACTAGCGGGAACTACAATGAGCAGTTCTTC.

This clone turned up a few times. The rearrangement uses TRBV7-2 and TRBJ1-1; D remains unclear. This CDR3 region has 13 residues. Germline CDR1 reads SGHTA; CDR2 reads FQGNSA. Trimming took off 3 bases at V and 2 bases at J, with 7 bases between the two ends. CDR3 region: CASSFAGNTEAFF. DNA of the CDR3: TGTGCCAGCAGCTTCGCAGGAAACACTGAAGCTTTCTTT.

The J gene is TRBJ2-1, the V gene TRBV25-1; possible D gene TRBD1, 5 bases. Germline loops: CDR1 MGHDK, CDR2 SYGVNS. This CDR3 region has 15 residues. V lost 2 bases, J lost 4 bases, and 12 bases lay in between. CDR3: CASSEHVAGYNEQFF. In DNA form, the CDR3 reads TGTGCCAGCAGTGAACATGTAGCAGGGTACAATGAGCAGTTCTTC.

The chain joins TRBV9 to TRBJ2-7; no clear D. With 3 bases removed from V and 6 bases from J, the gap between germline ends came to 13 bases. The germline V gene has CDR1 SGDLS and CDR2 YYNGEE. This CDR3 has 13 residues. The CDR3 here is CASSARPLPEQYF. As DNA, the CDR3 is TGTGCCAGCAGCGCGAGGCCCCTTCCCGAGCAGTACTTC. Based on the CDR3 plus reference TRBV9 and TRBJ2-7, the full variable domain is DSGVTQTPKHLITATGQRVTLRCSPRSGDLSVYWYQQSLDQGLQFLIQYYNGEERAKGNILERFSAQQFPDLHSELNLSSLELGDSALYFCASSARPLPEQYFGPGTRLTVT.

The genes are TRBV30 and TRBJ1-6, with 7 bases lining up with TRBD1. V shed 2 bases and J 3 bases; nucleotides not matched to a gene: 7. Germline CDR1 GTSNPN, CDR2 SVGIG (reference sequence). This CDR3 is 16 amino acids long. CDR3 loop: CAWSPRTGHYNSPLHF. CDR3 coding DNA: TGTGCCTGGAGTCCAAGGACAGGCCACTATAATTCACCCCTCCACTTT.

Here the CDR3 reads CASSPTGGANTEAFF. The DNA for the CDR3 is TGTGCCAGCTCACCCACAGGGGGCGCGAACACTGAAGCTTTCTTT. V is TRBV18 and J is TRBJ1-1, with 9 bases that match TRBD1. Germline CDR1 reads KGHSH; CDR2 reads LQKENI. The ends lost 3 bases at V and 1 base at J; junction bases unmatched: 3. This CDR3 region has 15 residues.

This clone was counted between two and nine times. Here the CDR3 reads CASSRSYEQYF. CDR3 in DNA: TGTGCCAGCAGCCGTTCCTACGAGCAGTACTTC. The chain combines TRBV7-8 with TRBJ2-7; D remains ambiguous. CDR1 and CDR2 from the germline V gene are SGHVS and FQNEAQ. V dropped 5 bases and J dropped 1 base, with 3 bases sitting between them. There are 11 residues in the CDR3.

The rearrangement links TRBV28 to TRBJ2-7; D unclear. The germline CDR1 and CDR2 sequences are MDHEN and SYDVKM. Deletions cut 3 bases from V and 5 bases from J, with 11 bases between. This CDR3 has 13 amino acids. In DNA, the CDR3 is TGTGCCAGCAGTTTCGGTCAGGTGAACGAGCAGTACTTC. It specifies CASSFGQVNEQYF.

J is TRBJ1-1 and V is TRBV20-1; D not certain. The CDR3 length is 10 residues. CDR1 and CDR2 (germline): DFQATT, SNEGSKA (reference sequence). In nucleotides, the CDR3 is TGCAGAGCAGGGAACACTGAAGCTTTCTTT. Protein sequence: CRAGNTEAFF.

The J gene is TRBJ2-2, the V gene TRBV19; 13 positions match TRBD2. The CDR3 contains 17 residues. Germline V gene data show CDR1 as LNHDA and CDR2 as SQIVND (reference sequence). Trimming at V came to 7 bases and at J to 4 bases, leaving 9 bases not matched to a gene. The CDR3 DNA follows: TGTGCCAGTACCGCTCCGGGACTAGCGGGACCCACCGGGGAGCTGTTTTTT. Amino acid sequence: CASTAPGLAGPTGELFF.

The count of this clone is one. The chain has TRBV14 and TRBJ2-7; the match to TRBD2 covers 10 bases. The V gene end was trimmed by 1 base and the J gene end by 5 bases; junction bases not matched to a gene: 11. This CDR3 region has 17 residues. CDR1 is SGHDN, CDR2 FVKESK, per germline. The CDR3 bases are TGTGCCAGCAGCCAAGCCACGGGGATAGCGGGAGGCCACGAGCAGTACTTC. It specifies CASSQATGIAGGHEQYF.

The chain joins TRBV2 to TRBJ2-3; D uncertain. Germline CDR1 and CDR2: SNHLY and FYNNEI. Trimming removed 6 bases at V and 2 bases at J, with 6 bases between. The CDR3 is 12 residues long. The CDR3 region has the DNA TGTGCCAGCAGCGCCTACACAGATACGCAGTATTTT. Translated, it gives CASSAYTDTQYF.

This chain connects TRBV6-1 to TRBJ2-3; TRBD2 matches at 9 bases. The CDR3 covers 18 residues. Germline loops: CDR1 MNHNS, CDR2 SASEGT. The trim removed 1 base at V and 1 base at J, leaving 9 bases unmatched. CDR3 sequence: CASSEEVRLAGRTDTQYF. In DNA, the CDR3 is TGTGCCAGCAGTGAAGAAGTAAGGCTAGCGGGACGCACAGATACGCAGTATTTT.

The chain couples TRBV9 to TRBJ2-7; 7 nucleotides line up with TRBD1. Germline-derived CDR1 and CDR2 are SGDLS and YYNGEE. Trimming took 1 base from V and 3 from J; bases not matched to a gene: 7. The CDR3 has 15 residues. This chain's CDR3 is CASSVSQGQYYEQYF. The DNA of the CDR3 is TGTGCCAGCAGCGTATCACAGGGGCAATACTACGAGCAGTACTTC.

This clone was counted a single time. The chain joins TRBV7-9 to TRBJ1-1, with a weak D call TRBD1 (5 bases). The CDR3 spans 13 residues. V lost 2 bases to trimming and J lost 4 bases, with 8 bases between them. CDR1 is SEHNR, CDR2 FQNEAQ, per germline (reference sequence). CDR3 bases: TGTGCCAGCAGCTTACGGGGGATCACTGAAGCTTTCTTT. Amino acid sequence: CASSLRGITEAFF. Full variable domain (missing parts from reference TRBV7-9 and TRBJ1-1): DTGVSQNPRHKITKRGQNVTFRCDPISEHNRLYWYRQTLGQGPEFLTYFQNEAQLEKSRLLSDRFSAERPKGSFSTLEIQRTEQGDSAMYLCASSLRGITEAFFGQGTRLTVV.

The chain employs TRBV19 and TRBJ2-5; TRBD2 agrees at 11 bases. The CDR3 runs to 19 residues. Germline CDR1 LNHDA, CDR2 SQIVND (reference sequence). V lost 6 bases, J lost 2 bases, and 17 bases stayed unmatched. The CDR3 region is CASRKTSGRTMGLQETQYF. The CDR3 coding sequence is TGTGCCAGTAGGAAAACTAGCGGGAGAACTATGGGGCTACAAGAGACCCAGTACTTC.

This clone was recorded only once. The chain uses TRBV9 and TRBJ2-5; TRBD1 matches 8 bases. The germline V gene encodes CDR1 SGDLS and CDR2 YYNGEE. Germline trimming cut 3 bases from V and 4 bases from J; bases unmatched to any gene: 5. The CDR3 spans 14 residues. The CDR3 sequence: CASSGQGFPETQYF. CDR3 DNA sequence: TGTGCCAGCAGCGGACAGGGGTTTCCAGAGACCCAGTACTTC.

The genes are TRBV5-1 and TRBJ2-1; 7 nucleotides agree with TRBD2. Trimming at V came to 4 bases and at J to 9 bases, leaving 13 bases not matched to a gene. Germline loops: CDR1 SGHRS, CDR2 YFSETQ. The CDR3 loop spans 15 amino acids. For the CDR3, the DNA is TGCGCCAGCAGCCGTGAAGGCGGGAGCAAGATTGAGCAGTTCTTC. Translation gives CASSREGGSKIEQFF.

The gene calls are TRBV27 and TRBJ1-1, with TRBD1 as a possible D gene (5 bases). Trimming cost V 0 bases and J 0 bases, with 11 bases left between them. Germline CDR1 reads MNHEY; CDR2 reads SMNVEV (reference sequence). The CDR3 has 16 residues. CDR3 nucleotides: TGTGCCAGCAGTTTATCGGCGGGACTCATGAACACTGAAGCTTTCTTT. Its protein is CASSLSAGLMNTEAFF.

This clone has only a few counts. The V gene is TRBV5-1, the J gene TRBJ2-7, with D possibly matching TRBD2 (5 bases). With 0 bases removed from V and 6 bases from J, the gap between germline ends came to 10 bases. The CDR3 has 13 residues. Germline values: CDR1 SGHRS, CDR2 YFSETQ. The CDR3 protein is CASSLVGAAEQYF. The CDR3 DNA follows: TGCGCCAGCAGCTTGGTAGGAGCGGCCGAGCAGTACTTC. Drawing the rest from reference TRBV5-1 and TRBJ2-7, the complete variable domain is KAGVTQTPRYLIKTRGQQVTLSCSPISGHRSVSWYQQTPGQGLQFLFEYFSETQRNKGNFPGRFSGRQFSNSRSEMNVSTLELGDSALYLCASSLVGAAEQYFGPGTRLTVT.

The chain has TRBV6-5 and TRBJ2-7, with TRBD2 matching 8 bases. Per germline, CDR1 MNHEY and CDR2 SVGAGI. Unmatched junction bases numbered 13, after V lost 8 bases and J lost 4 bases. This CDR3 comprises 15 residues. The CDR3: CASGARGGLRYEQYF. The CDR3 region has the DNA TGTGCCAGCGGCGCTCGGGGGGGGCTTCGGTACGAGCAGTACTTC.

V gene TRBV7-2 combines with J gene TRBJ2-7, with TRBD1 identical over 9 bases. Per germline, CDR1 SGHTA and CDR2 FQGNSA. The CDR3 has 14 residues. V lost 1 base, J lost 4 bases, and 2 bases stayed unmatched. CDR3 in DNA: TGTGCCAGCAGCTTAGGGACAGGGGCTTACGAGCAGTACTTC. This encodes CASSLGTGAYEQYF.

The gene calls are TRBV9 and TRBJ1-3; 11 bases line up with TRBD1. There are 15 residues in the CDR3. CDR1 and CDR2 from the germline V gene are SGDLS and YYNGEE. The junction had 2 bases not matched to a gene; V was cut back by 2 bases and J by 4 bases. The CDR3, as DNA: TGTGCCAGCAGCGTTGGGACAGGGGGAGGAAACACCATATATTTT. Amino acids: CASSVGTGGGNTIYF.

This clone is a singleton in its sample. DNA for the CDR3: TGTGCCAGCAGCCCGACAGGGTCGGGGACCCAGTACTTC. It translates to CASSPTGSGTQYF. The chain links TRBV7-9 to TRBJ2-5; 7 bases are shared with TRBD1. This CDR3 has 13 residues. Per the germline V gene, CDR1 is SEHNR and CDR2 is FQNEAQ (reference sequence). Trimming removed 5 bases from V and 7 bases from J; junction bases left unmatched: 7.

The rearrangement uses TRBV7-3 and TRBJ1-1; TRBD1 might be the D (5 bases). Germline lookup yields CDR1 SGHTA and CDR2 FQGTGA. The CDR3 is 15 amino acids. Deletions cut 5 bases from V and 2 bases from J, with 15 bases between. The CDR3 DNA is TGTGCCAGCAGCCTCCACGCAGGGTTAAACACTGAAGCTTTCTTT. Translation gives CASSLHAGLNTEAFF.